This T cell receptor beta chain is from a study of PD-1 blockade in classical Hodgkin lymphoma (dated by TCRdb to about 2020). In terms of the full investigation: Nivolumab dosing was 3 mg/kg intravenously every 2 weeks, continuing until either disease progression or unacceptable toxicity. The study used CyTOF and TCR beta sequencing to define a peripheral blood immune signature of response to PD-1 blockade in classical Hodgkin lymphoma. What the study reported, not specific to this receptor: Baseline TCR diversity was reported to be lower in newly diagnosed patients than in healthy donors and to be lower still in relapsed/refractory patients. Trial patients with a complete response had baseline diversity similar to that of newly diagnosed patients, while partial responders and progressors had significantly lower diversity. Patients starting nivolumab less than 1 year after ASCT had lower diversity and were excluded from later analyses to avoid confounding by immune reconstitution. The study was restricted to a single clinical trial cohort, and the causes of repertoire differences, possibly disease activity or prior therapy, were left undefined. CD4+ but not CD8+ TCR diversity rose significantly by C4D1 (p=0.0027 vs p=0.16), most apparent in complete responders (p=0.02).

This clone was observed a few times. No antigen is known for it. Base qualities are missing; no much larger clone stands one base away. Relative to germline, V is 2 bases shorter and J is 1 base shorter, with 10 bases between their ends. CDR1 and CDR2 (SGHDT, YYEEEE) derive from the germline V gene. The CDR3 has 15 amino acids, counting the end cysteine and phenylalanine. Just the 45-base CDR3 DNA is kept, in frame starting at base 1. The time point label, as the study defines it: cycle 4 day 1 (C4D1), after less than seven weeks of nivolumab. Relapse after autologous stem cell transplantation had occurred in all trial patients, and cohorts A, B and C were distinguished by prior brentuximab vedotin exposure. The trial cohort was composed of 55 to 65 patients with relapsed/refractory classical Hodgkin lymphoma, for whom complete response, partial response or progressive disease was recorded as best overall response. In the multi-cohort phase II CheckMate 205 trial, trial patients received single-agent nivolumab. An independent review committee assessed best overall response by applying the 2007 International Working Group response criteria. Trial PBMCs were obtained immediately prior to nivolumab initiation (C1D1) and on therapy at cycle 2 day 1 and cycle 4 day 1. After peripheral blood was drawn into 8 mL Vacutainer Cell Preparation Tubes, PBMCs were isolated by centrifugation and then cryopreserved.

The Qiagen DNeasy kit was used to extract genomic DNA both from unsorted PBMCs and from the negatively selected CD4+ and CD8+ fractions. Amplification of TCR beta CDR3 regions was done by immunoSEQ multiplex PCR with primers that anneal to V and J segments. A synthetic immune receptor repertoire was used to minimize amplification bias, and remaining bias was computationally removed after sequencing. The paper's data handling went like this. Repertoire diversity was quantified as the Shannon entropy index using custom Python scripts. Unsorted, CD4+ and CD8+ repertoires were examined separately, except in combined analyses, for which CD4+ and CD8+ sequences were merged in silico. Clonal expansion was defined as at least a 2-fold frequency increase after treatment relative to C1D1, with a pseudocount of 0.5 for undetected baseline clones. Singleton clones were defined as clones with 0 or 1 copy at C1D1, and non-singleton clones were defined as clones with 2 or more copies. Clones expanded in unsorted samples were labelled as CD4+, CD8+ or unknown by matching protein sequences in sorted samples from the same patient. Diversity changes from C1D1 to C4D1 were tested in paired samples using Wilcoxon tests. This immuneACCESS table, as held by TCRdb, lists in-frame sequences with V and J called but not all clones. Of the missing ones, under half trace to an unresolved V gene in checked studies; the others have no known cause. V, J and clone size reflect that table, while D and trimming were determined from the DNA. This sample comprises about 33,000 clones, less than 75% of them detected only once. The top ten constitute around 3.7% of the sample.

The material sequenced was peripheral blood mononuclear cells (PBMCs), taken before the fourth cycle of nivolumab. The TCR originated in a human donor with classical Hodgkin lymphoma. The sequence links TRBV5-6 to TRBJ1-5; the D gene is unclear. The DNA sequence reads TGTGCCAGCAGCTTTAACGGACGGAGCAATCAGCCCCAGCATTTT. It translates as CASSFNGRSNQPQHF.